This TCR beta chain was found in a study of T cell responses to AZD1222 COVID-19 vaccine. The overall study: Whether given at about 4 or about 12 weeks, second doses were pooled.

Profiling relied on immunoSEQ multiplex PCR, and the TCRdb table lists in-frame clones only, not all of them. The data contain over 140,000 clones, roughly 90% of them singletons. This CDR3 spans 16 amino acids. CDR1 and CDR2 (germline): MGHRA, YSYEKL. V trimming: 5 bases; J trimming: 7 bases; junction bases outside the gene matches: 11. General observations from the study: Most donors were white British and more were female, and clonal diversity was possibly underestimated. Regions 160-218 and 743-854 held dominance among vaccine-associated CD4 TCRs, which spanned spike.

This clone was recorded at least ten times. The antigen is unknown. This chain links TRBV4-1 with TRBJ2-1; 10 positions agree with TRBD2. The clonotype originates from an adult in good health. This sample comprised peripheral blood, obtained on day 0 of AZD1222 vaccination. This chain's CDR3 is CASSSPPPGLANEQFF. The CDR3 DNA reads TGCGCCAGCAGCTCACCTCCTCCGGGACTAGCGAATGAGCAGTTCTTC.